This T cell receptor (beta chain) was sequenced in a study of technical replicates of blood from a few donors. Repertoires were generated with immunoSEQ multiplex PCR, while TCRdb's copy carries only in-frame clones and drops some. The sample records about 53,000 clones, more than 70% being singletons. Germline values: CDR1 SGHVS, CDR2 FQNEAQ. The CDR3 length is 12 residues. V was shortened by 5 bases and J by 5 bases, with 9 bases between the two germline ends. Sequenced input: PBMCs. The V and J genes are TRBV7-8 and TRBJ2-5; D unclear. The origin of this receptor is a human donor in good health. Some clones in this sample may be carry-over from other donors' samples. CDR3 sequence (DNA): TGTGCCAGCAGCCCAATGAGGGAGACCCAGTACTTC. This encodes CASSPMRETQYF. The complete variable domain, with remaining parts taken from reference TRBV7-8 and TRBJ2-5, reads GAGVSQSPRYKVAKRGQDVALRCDPISGHVSLFWYQQALGQGPEFLTYFQNEAQLDKSGLPSDRFFAERPEGSVSTLKIQRTQQEDSAVYLCASSPMRETQYFGPGTRLLVL.